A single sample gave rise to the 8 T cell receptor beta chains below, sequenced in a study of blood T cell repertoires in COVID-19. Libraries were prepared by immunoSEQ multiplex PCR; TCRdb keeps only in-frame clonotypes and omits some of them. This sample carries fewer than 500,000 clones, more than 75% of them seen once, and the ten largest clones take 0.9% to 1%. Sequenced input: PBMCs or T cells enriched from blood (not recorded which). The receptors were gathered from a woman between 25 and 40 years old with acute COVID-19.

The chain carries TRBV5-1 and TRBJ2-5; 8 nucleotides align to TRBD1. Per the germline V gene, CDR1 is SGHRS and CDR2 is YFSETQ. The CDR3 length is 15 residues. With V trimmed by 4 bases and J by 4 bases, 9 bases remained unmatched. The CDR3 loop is CASSTRQGPIETQYF. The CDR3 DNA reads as TGCGCCAGCAGCACCCGACAGGGGCCGATAGAGACCCAGTACTTC.

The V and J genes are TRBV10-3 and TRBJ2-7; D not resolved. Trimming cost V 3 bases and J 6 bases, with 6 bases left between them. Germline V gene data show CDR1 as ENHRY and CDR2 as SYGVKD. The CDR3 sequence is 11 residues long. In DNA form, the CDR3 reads TGTGCCATCAGTGATATAGCCGAGCAGTACTTC. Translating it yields CAISDIAEQYF.

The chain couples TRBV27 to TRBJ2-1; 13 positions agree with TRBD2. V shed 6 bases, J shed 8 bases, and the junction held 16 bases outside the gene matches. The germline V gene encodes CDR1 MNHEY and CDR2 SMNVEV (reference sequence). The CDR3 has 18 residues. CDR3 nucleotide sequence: TGTGCCAGCAGCCAACTAGCGGGGGGGCAGTATGACGGCGATGAGCAGTTCTTC. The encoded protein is CASSQLAGGQYDGDEQFF.

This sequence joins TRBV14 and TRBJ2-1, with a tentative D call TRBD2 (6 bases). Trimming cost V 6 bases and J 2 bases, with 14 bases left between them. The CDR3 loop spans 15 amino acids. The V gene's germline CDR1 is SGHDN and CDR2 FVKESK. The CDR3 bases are TGTGCCAGCAGTCACCTAGCGCCCGCCTACAATGAGCAGTTCTTC. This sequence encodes CASSHLAPAYNEQFF.

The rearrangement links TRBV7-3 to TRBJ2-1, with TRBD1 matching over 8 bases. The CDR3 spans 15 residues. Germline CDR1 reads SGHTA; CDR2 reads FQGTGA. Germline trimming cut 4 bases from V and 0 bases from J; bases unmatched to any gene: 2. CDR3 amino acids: CASSYRGSSYNEQFF. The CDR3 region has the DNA TGTGCCAGCAGCTACAGGGGGAGCTCCTACAATGAGCAGTTCTTC.

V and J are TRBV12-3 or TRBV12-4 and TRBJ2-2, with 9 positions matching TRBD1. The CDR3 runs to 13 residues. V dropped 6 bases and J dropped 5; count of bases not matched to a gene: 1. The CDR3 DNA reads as TGTGCCAGCAGAGACAGGGGGACCGGGGAGCTGTTTTTT. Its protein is CASRDRGTGELFF.

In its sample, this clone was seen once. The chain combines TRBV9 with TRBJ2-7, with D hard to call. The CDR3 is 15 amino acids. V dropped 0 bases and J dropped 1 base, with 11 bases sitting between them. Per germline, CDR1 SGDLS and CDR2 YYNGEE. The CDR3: CASSVDPGSSYEQYF. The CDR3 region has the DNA TGTGCCAGCAGCGTAGATCCGGGTTCGTCCTACGAGCAGTACTTC.

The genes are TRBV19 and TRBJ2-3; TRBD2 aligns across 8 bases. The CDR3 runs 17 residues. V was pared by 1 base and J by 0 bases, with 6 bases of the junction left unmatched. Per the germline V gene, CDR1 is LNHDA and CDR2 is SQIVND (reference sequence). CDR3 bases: TGTGCCAGTAGTATAGGGGTAGCGGGGTACAGCACAGATACGCAGTATTTT. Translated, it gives CASSIGVAGYSTDTQYF.